The entry below gives a single T cell receptor (beta chain) sequence along with its context. The antigen is unknown. The study team obtained lesional scalp punch biopsies and peripheral blood from alopecia areata patients. Once RNA had been extracted, it was reverse transcribed into cDNA to act as the sequencing template. Libraries were prepared by immunoSEQ multiplex PCR; TCRdb keeps only in-frame clonotypes and omits some of them. This table has about 140,000 clones, about half appearing once. These data are taken from a study of CD8+ T cells in alopecia areata. Study as a whole: Treated patients were given 5 to 10 mg oral tofacitinib twice daily. Study results and caveats: Among the cells sequenced in scalp samples are also the resident alphabeta T cells of normal skin.

CDR3 length: 16 residues. The V end was cut by 0 bases, the J end by 5 bases, with 16 bases between. In germline, CDR1 is LNHNV, CDR2 YYDKDF (reference sequence). Here the sequenced sample was CD4+ T cells sorted from blood, taken at week 0. This sequence originates from a human donor with alopecia areata. The V and J genes are TRBV15 and TRBJ2-5; the D is unclear. The CDR3 spells CATSRDFQAGTETQYF. DNA of the CDR3: TGTGCCACCAGCAGAGATTTCCAGGCCGGAACGGAGACCCAGTACTTC.